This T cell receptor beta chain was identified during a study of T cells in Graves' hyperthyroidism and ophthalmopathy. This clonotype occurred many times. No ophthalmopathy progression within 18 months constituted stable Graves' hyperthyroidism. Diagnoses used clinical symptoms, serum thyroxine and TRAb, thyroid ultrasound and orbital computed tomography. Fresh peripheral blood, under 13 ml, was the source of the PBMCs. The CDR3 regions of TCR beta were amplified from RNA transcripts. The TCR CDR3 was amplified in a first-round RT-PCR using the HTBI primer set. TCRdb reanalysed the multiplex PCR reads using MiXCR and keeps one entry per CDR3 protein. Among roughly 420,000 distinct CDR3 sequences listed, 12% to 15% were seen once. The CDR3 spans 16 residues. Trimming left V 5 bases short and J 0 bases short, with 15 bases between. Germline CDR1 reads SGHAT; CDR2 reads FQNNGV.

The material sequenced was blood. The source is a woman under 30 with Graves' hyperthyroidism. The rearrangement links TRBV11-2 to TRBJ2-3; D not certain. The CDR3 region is CASSLLGSSSTDTQYF. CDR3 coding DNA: TGTGCCAGCAGCCTACTCGGGTCCTCGAGCACAGATACGCAGTATTTT. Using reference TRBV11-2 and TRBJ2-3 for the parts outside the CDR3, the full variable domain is EAGVAQSPRYKIIEKRQSVAFWCNPISGHATLYWYQQILGQGPKLLIQFQNNGVVDDSQLPKDRFSAERLKGVDSTLKIQPAKLEDSAVYLCASSLLGSSSTDTQYFGPGTRLTVL.